This T cell receptor (beta chain) was captured in a study of T cell repertoires in cytomegalovirus infection. Across the whole study: CMV infection together with matching HLA type was indicated by public TCR beta signatures.

Findings of the study overall: Cumulated frequencies of public TCR beta families served to identify carriers of CMV plus the relevant HLA. The ex vivo response was dominated by HLA-C-restricted CMV-specific TCR beta clonotypes.

This CDR3 region has 14 residues. The junction had 8 bases not matched to a gene; V was cut back by 11 bases and J by 2 bases. The germline V gene has CDR1 MGHDK and CDR2 SYGVNS. TCRdb processed the reads anew with MiXCR; each CDR3 protein has one entry. The sample consists of roughly 990,000 distinct CDR3 sequences, less than 40% of them appearing once. About this clonotype itself: Its target is not known.

This material consisted of cultured CD8+ T cells from PBMCs, taken from culture after CMV antigen stimulation. V and J are TRBV25-1 and TRBJ2-5, with 10 bases that match TRBD1. The sequence was collected from a human donor in good health (CMV status not recorded). Some clones in this sample may be carry-over from other donors' samples. The CDR3 nucleotides are TGTGCCGGAAGACAGGGGGCGAGTCAAGAGACCCAGTACTTC. Translated, it gives CAGRQGASQETQYF.